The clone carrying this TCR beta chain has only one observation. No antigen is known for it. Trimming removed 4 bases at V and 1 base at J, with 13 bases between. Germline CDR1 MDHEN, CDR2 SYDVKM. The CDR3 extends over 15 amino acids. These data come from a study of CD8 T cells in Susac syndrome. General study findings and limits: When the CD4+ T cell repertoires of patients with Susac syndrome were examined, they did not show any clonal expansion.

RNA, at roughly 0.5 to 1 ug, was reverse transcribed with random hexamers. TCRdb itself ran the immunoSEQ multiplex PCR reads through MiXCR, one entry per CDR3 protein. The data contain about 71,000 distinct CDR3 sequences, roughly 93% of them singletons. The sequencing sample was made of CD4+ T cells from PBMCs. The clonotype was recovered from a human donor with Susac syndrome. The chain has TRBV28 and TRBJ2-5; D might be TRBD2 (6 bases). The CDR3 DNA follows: TGTGCCAGCAGTTGGGGGGTGTCATTCCAAGAGACCCAGTACTTC. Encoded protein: CASSWGVSFQETQYF.